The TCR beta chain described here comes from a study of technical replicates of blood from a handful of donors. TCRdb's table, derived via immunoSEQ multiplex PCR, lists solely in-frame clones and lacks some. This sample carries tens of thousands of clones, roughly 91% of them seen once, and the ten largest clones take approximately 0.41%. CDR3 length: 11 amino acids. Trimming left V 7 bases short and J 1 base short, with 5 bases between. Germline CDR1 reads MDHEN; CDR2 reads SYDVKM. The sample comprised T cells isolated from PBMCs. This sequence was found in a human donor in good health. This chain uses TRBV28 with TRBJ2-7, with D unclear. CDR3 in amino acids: CASKASYEQYF. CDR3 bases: TGTGCCAGCAAAGCATCCTACGAGCAGTACTTC.